This is a list of T cell receptor beta chains from one sample in a study of PD-1 blockade in classical Hodgkin lymphoma. The repertoire was sequenced with immunoSEQ multiplex PCR; TCRdb's copy has only in-frame clones and lacks some. The table lists 20,000 to 25,000 clones, 94% of them singletons. Input material: peripheral blood mononuclear cells (PBMCs). These receptors were collected from a human donor with classical Hodgkin lymphoma. Both conserved end residues are part of each CDR3. A D gene is named only where the DNA matches it firmly. Not every row has a clone size; where given, it reads once, few, many or a size class.

V gene	clone size	J gene	D gene	CDR3 protein	CDR3 DNA
TRBV30	once	TRBJ2-7	-	CAWLGLAAGEQYF	TGTGCCTGGTTAGGACTTGCCGCAGGCGAGCAGTACTTC
TRBV7-2	-	TRBJ1-2	TRBD1	CASSSQGDGYTF	TGTGCCAGCAGCTCTCAGGGGGATGGCTACACCTTC
TRBV4-1	-	TRBJ2-3	TRBD2	CASSQRKSGRGTDTQYF	TGCGCCAGCAGCCAAAGGAAAAGCGGGAGGGGGACAGATACGCAGTATTTT
TRBV27	-	TRBJ1-1	TRBD1	CASSYNRQGAKAFF	TGTGCCAGCAGTTATAACCGACAGGGGGCGAAAGCTTTCTTT
TRBV5-4	-	TRBJ2-2	-	CASSRGPYSTGELFF	TGTGCCAGCAGCCGCGGGCCTTATTCAACCGGGGAGCTGTTTTTT
TRBV4-1	-	TRBJ1-5	-	CASSQVAGEGQNQPQHF	TGCGCCAGCAGCCAAGTGGCAGGGGAGGGTCAAAATCAGCCCCAGCATTTT
TRBV11-3	-	TRBJ2-7	-	CASSPLSGVSEQYF	TGTGCCAGCAGCCCCCTCAGTGGTGTCTCCGAGCAGTACTTC
TRBV11-2	-	TRBJ2-7	TRBD1	CASSPGGTGSYEQYF	TGTGCCAGCAGCCCAGGGGGGACAGGGTCCTACGAGCAGTACTTC
TRBV6-5	-	TRBJ1-2	-	CASRKGANYGYTF	TGTGCCAGCAGGAAAGGGGCCAACTATGGCTACACCTTC
TRBV27	once	TRBJ2-1	-	CASSFRPSSYNEQFF	TGTGCCAGCAGTTTCCGTCCCAGCTCCTACAATGAGCAGTTCTTC